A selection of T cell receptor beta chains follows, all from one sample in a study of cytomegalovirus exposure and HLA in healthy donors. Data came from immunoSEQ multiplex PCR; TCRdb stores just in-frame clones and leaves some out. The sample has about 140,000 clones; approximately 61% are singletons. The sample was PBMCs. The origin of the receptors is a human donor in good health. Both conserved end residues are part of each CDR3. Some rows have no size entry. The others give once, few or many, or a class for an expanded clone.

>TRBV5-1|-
CASSSSSKRDEQFF
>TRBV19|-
CASSIDLGGNSNQPQHF
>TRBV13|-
CASSLTSGRSGGHYEQYF
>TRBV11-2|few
CASSSLAVIGTQYF
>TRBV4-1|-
CASSHPSSGEYEQYF
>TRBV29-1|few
CSTSTGIGYEQYF
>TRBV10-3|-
CAIRAPSGLSYNEQFF
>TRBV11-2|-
CASRPTGTFTDTQYF
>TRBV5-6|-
CASSLRFASGSDEQYF
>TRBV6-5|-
CASSTPGQGGTEAFF
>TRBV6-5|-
CASSWDRGGETQYF